Each of the 30 T cell receptor beta chains below was sequenced from the same sample in a study of neurological immune-mediated disorders. TCRdb processed the 5' RACE reads anew with MiXCR; each CDR3 protein has one entry. The profile covers 50,000 to 80,000 distinct CDR3 sequences, with less than 5.5% appearing a single time and 6.5% to 7.5% taken by the ten largest. The specimen sequenced was PBMCs. All receptors come from a man aged 30-40 years with multiple sclerosis.

This clonotype is termed medium-sized. The chain links TRBV24-1 to TRBJ1-4, with TRBD1 as a possible D gene (5 bases). V was shortened by 2 bases and J by 6 bases, with 12 bases between the two germline ends. The CDR3 extends over 15 amino acids. Germline loops: CDR1 KGHDR, CDR2 SFDVKD. The DNA for the CDR3 is TGTGCCACCAGTGATTCCCGGGACTGGGATGAAAAACTGTTTTTT. Protein sequence: CATSDSRDWDEKLFF.

This clonotype was recorded only once. A much larger clone differs from this one at a single base, so this may be a read error. V usage is TRBV11-2 and J usage is TRBJ2-3; no clear D. Trimming removed 4 bases from V and 5 bases from J, with 10 bases in between. Looked up from germline, CDR1 is SGHAT and CDR2 is FQNNGV. There are 13 residues in the CDR3. CDR3 bases: TGTGCCAGCAGCTCAGGAACCAGAGATACGCAGTATTTT. It encodes CASSSGTRDTQYF. The full variable domain, completed using reference TRBV11-2 and TRBJ2-3, is EAGVAQSPRYKIIEKRQSVAFWCNPISGHATLYWYQQILGQGPKLLIQFQNNGVVDDSQLPKDRFSAERLKGVDSTLKIQPAKLEDSAVYLCASSSGTRDTQYFGPGTRLTVL.

This clonotype was recorded many times. The chain carries TRBV12-3 or TRBV12-4 and TRBJ2-3; no clear D gene. There are 15 residues in the CDR3. The V end was cut by 1 base, the J end by 1 base, with 9 bases between. The CDR3 protein is CASSLDSSGTDTQYF. As DNA, the CDR3 is TGTGCCAGCAGTTTAGACTCGTCTGGCACAGATACGCAGTATTTT.

This clonotype occurred many times. The V and J genes are TRBV20-1 and TRBJ1-5, with 8 bases lining up with TRBD1. V gave up 0 bases and J gave up 5 bases; unmatched junction bases: 9. CDR1 DFQATT and CDR2 SNEGSKA come from the germline V gene (reference sequence). CDR3 length: 16 amino acids. CDR3 nucleotide sequence: TGCAGTGCTAGAGATCTTAGGACAGGGATGGATCAGCCCCAGCATTTT. Its translation is CSARDLRTGMDQPQHF.

V is TRBV6-5 and J is TRBJ2-5; 8 nucleotides align to TRBD2. Losses at the gene ends were 8 bases for V and 2 bases for J; bases not matched to a gene: 13. The germline gives CDR1 MNHEY, CDR2 SVGAGI. This CDR3 region has 16 residues. CDR3 coding DNA: TGTGCCAGCCGAAAAAGGGGGACTAGGACTCAAGAGACCCAGTACTTC. It codes for CASRKRGTRTQETQYF.

At least ten counts were recorded for this clonotype. This chain connects TRBV5-1 to TRBJ1-1, with no clear D. Trimming cost V 0 bases and J 0 bases, with 6 bases left between them. The CDR3 is 14 residues long. The germline CDR1 and CDR2 sequences are SGHRS and YFSETQ. CDR3 amino acids: CASSLALMNTEAFF. The DNA of the CDR3 is TGCGCCAGCAGCTTGGCGTTAATGAACACTGAAGCTTTCTTT. The full variable domain, completed using reference TRBV5-1 and TRBJ1-1, is KAGVTQTPRYLIKTRGQQVTLSCSPISGHRSVSWYQQTPGQGLQFLFEYFSETQRNKGNFPGRFSGRQFSNSRSEMNVSTLELGDSALYLCASSLALMNTEAFFGQGTRLTVV.

Many counts were recorded for this clonotype. The chain links TRBV12-3 or TRBV12-4 to TRBJ1-1, with no clear D. The CDR3 loop spans 13 amino acids. Trimming removed 5 bases from V and 3 bases from J, with 10 bases in between. Here the CDR3 DNA reads TGTGCCAGCAGTCGGCAGGTTTACACTGAAGCTTTCTTT. It codes for CASSRQVYTEAFF.

This clonotype was recorded at least ten times. The chain links TRBV9 to TRBJ2-1; 7 bases line up with TRBD1. The V segment lost 6 bases and the J segment 4 bases; nucleotides outside the gene matches: 7. This CDR3 has 14 amino acids. Germline CDR1 and CDR2: SGDLS and YYNGEE. The chain's CDR3 is CASTRQGAYNEQFF. The CDR3 DNA is TGTGCCAGCACCAGACAGGGAGCTTACAATGAGCAGTTCTTC.

The chain employs TRBV9 and TRBJ2-5; 8 positions agree with TRBD2. V gave up 4 bases and J gave up 2 bases; unmatched junction bases: 7. Germline CDR1 and CDR2: SGDLS and YYNGEE. This CDR3 contains 15 residues. The CDR3 here is CASSREGGLQETQYF. The CDR3 nucleotides read TGTGCCAGCAGCCGGGAGGGGGGATTACAAGAGACCCAGTACTTC.

This clonotype was seen repeatedly, ten times or more. The chain is built from TRBV7-3 and TRBJ2-2, with D possibly called TRBD1 or TRBD2 (5 bases each). Per the germline V gene, CDR1 is SGHTA and CDR2 is FQGTGA. The CDR3 has 16 amino acids. V shed 4 bases and J shed 0 bases, with 12 bases lying between them. The CDR3 DNA sequence: TGTGCCAGCAGCTCCCCGGGACGGTCGAACACCGGGGAGCTGTTTTTT. Amino acid sequence: CASSSPGRSNTGELFF.

This clonotype was seen ten or more times. The rearrangement links TRBV3-1 to TRBJ2-5, with D perhaps given as TRBD1 or TRBD2 (5 bases each). CDR1 LGHDT and CDR2 YNNKEL come from the germline V gene (reference sequence). This CDR3 is 16 amino acids long. V was pared by 3 bases and J by 4 bases, with 18 bases between. In DNA, the CDR3 is TGTGCCAGCAGCCAGGTTTCAGGGAGTAGGGGAGAGACCCAGTACTTC. It codes for CASSQVSGSRGETQYF.

This clonotype was found many times. V usage is TRBV5-6 and J usage is TRBJ2-1, with 7 nucleotides matching TRBD2. V was pared by 4 bases and J by 8 bases, with 12 bases of the junction left unmatched. Germline lookup yields CDR1 SGHDT and CDR2 YYEEEE. The length of the CDR3 is 15 residues. CDR3 DNA: TGTGCCAGCAGCGGCGCGGGACTACGTGTCGATGAGCAGTTCTTC. Its protein product is CASSGAGLRVDEQFF. Combining the CDR3 with reference TRBV5-6 and TRBJ2-1 gives the whole variable domain DAGVTQSPTHLIKTRGQQVTLRCSPKSGHDTVSWYQQALGQGPQFIFQYYEEEERQRGNFPDRFSGHQFPNYSSELNVNALLLGDSALYLCASSGAGLRVDEQFFGPGTRLTVL.

In this sample, this clonotype turned up a few times. The chain uses TRBV12-5 and TRBJ2-1; D ambiguous. The CDR3 sequence is 10 residues long. Trimming left V 4 bases short and J 10 bases short, with 5 bases between. Per the germline V gene, CDR1 is LGHNT and CDR2 is FRNRAP. CDR3 amino acids: CASGSWEQFF. Here the CDR3 DNA reads TGTGCTAGTGGTTCTTGGGAGCAGTTCTTC.

This clonotype occurred many times. The chain carries TRBV7-8 and TRBJ1-5; TRBD1 aligns across 9 bases. Germline CDR1 and CDR2: SGHVS and FQNEAQ. The V and J ends lost 1 base and 9 bases, in that order; junction bases with no gene match: 10. The CDR3 loop spans 16 amino acids. CDR3 amino acids: CASSLGGGQGILPQHF. The CDR3 coding sequence is TGTGCCAGCAGCTTAGGGGGCGGACAGGGGATATTGCCCCAGCATTTT.

This clonotype was seen many times. This rearrangement joins TRBV5-5 to TRBJ2-2; maybe TRBD2 (5 bases). Between the trimmed V and J ends, which lost 2 bases and 3 bases, there was a span of 11 bases. This CDR3 region has 15 residues. The germline V gene has CDR1 SGHKS and CDR2 YYEKEE (reference sequence). DNA of the CDR3: TGTGCCAGCAGCTTCGCGGGCCCCTACACCGGGGAGCTGTTTTTT. This gives the protein CASSFAGPYTGELFF. The full variable domain, in which reference TRBV5-5 and TRBJ2-2 provide the parts outside the CDR3, is DAGVTQSPTHLIKTRGQQVTLRCSPISGHKSVSWYQQVLGQGPQFIFQYYEKEERGRGNFPDRFSARQFPNYSSELNVNALLLGDSALYLCASSFAGPYTGELFFGEGSRLTVL.

This clonotype was detected a few times. In DNA, the CDR3 is TGTGCCAGCAGCCAACTAGAGTACGTC. This codes for CASSQLEYV. The chain uses TRBV21-1 and TRBJ2-7. TRBV21-1 represents a pseudogene. The CDR3 is made up of 9 amino acids.

This clonotype was picked up a small number of times. This chain uses TRBV7-2 with TRBJ1-2; 8 bases fit TRBD1. This CDR3 has 14 amino acids. V lost 4 bases to trimming and J lost 4 bases; unmatched junction nucleotides: 5. Germline values: CDR1 SGHTA, CDR2 FQGNSA. Here the CDR3 DNA reads TGTGCCAGCAGCTCCCACAGGGGGACCTATGGCTACACCTTC. It specifies CASSSHRGTYGYTF.

The sample holds a few counts of this clonotype. The CDR3 DNA is TGCGCCAGCAGCTTGGGTGCGGGGTCTGAAGCTTTCTTT. This gives the protein CASSLGAGSEAFF. This chain uses TRBV5-1 with TRBJ1-1; no reliable D call. Germline CDR1 SGHRS, CDR2 YFSETQ. The V end was cut by 0 bases, the J end by 6 bases, with 9 bases between. The CDR3 is 13 amino acids.

This clonotype was observed many times. V usage is TRBV20-1 and J usage is TRBJ2-5; D call uncertain. The CDR3 runs 13 residues. Trimming left V 6 bases short and J 2 bases short, with 13 bases between. Germline V gene sequence: CDR1 DFQATT, CDR2 SNEGSKA (reference sequence). In nucleotides, the CDR3 is TGCAGTGCCCCGGACCATACTCAAGAGACCCAGTACTTC. Protein product: CSAPDHTQETQYF.

This clonotype has more than one count but fewer than ten. The V and J genes are TRBV9 and TRBJ1-2; 7 nucleotides match TRBD1. The CDR3 totals 17 residues. The trim removed 0 bases at V and 7 bases at J, leaving 15 bases unmatched. The V gene's germline CDR1 is SGDLS and CDR2 YYNGEE. CDR3 region: CASSVGGLGGGKGGYTF. In DNA form, the CDR3 reads TGTGCCAGCAGCGTAGGAGGCCTCGGAGGGGGCAAGGGTGGCTACACCTTC.

At least ten counts were recorded for this clonotype. The chain links TRBV5-1 to TRBJ2-7, with 9 bases fitting TRBD1. The CDR3 is 13 residues long. J lost 5 bases, V lost 5 bases, and 5 bases had no gene match. Looked up from germline, CDR1 is SGHRS and CDR2 is YFSETQ. Here the CDR3 DNA reads TGCGCCAGCAGAAGGGACAGGGTGGACGAGCAGTACTTC. Its protein is CASRRDRVDEQYF.

Note on this clonotype: This may be a read error, as it is one base from a much larger clone. The V gene is TRBV20-1, the J gene TRBJ1-2; D possibly corresponds to TRBD1 (5 bases). The germline V gene encodes CDR1 DFQATT and CDR2 SNEGSKA (reference sequence). Trimming left V 5 bases short and J 5 bases short, with 15 bases between. The CDR3 is made up of 13 amino acids. CDR3 loop: CSARVGKGYGYTF. CDR3 DNA: TGCAGTGCTCGAGTCGGAAAGGGGTATGGCTACACCTTC.

This clonotype has more than one count but fewer than ten. An end of the junction does not agree with germline; a read error may underlie this. The rearrangement joins TRBV15 to TRBJ1-5; D is ambiguous. CDR1 is LNHNV, CDR2 YYDKDF, per germline (reference sequence). The CDR3 loop spans 13 amino acids. This CDR3 is CATSRDKVQPQNF. CDR3 bases: TGTGCCACCAGCAGAGATAAGGTTCAGCCCCAGAATTTT. The full variable domain, in which reference TRBV15 and TRBJ1-5 provide the parts outside the CDR3, is DAMVIQNPRYQVTQFGKPVTLSCSQTLNHNVMYWYQQKSSQAPKLLFHYYDKDFNNEADTPDNFQSRRPNTSFCFLDIRSPGLGDTAMYLCATSRDKVQPQNFGDGTRLSIL.

This clonotype was detected many times. V gene TRBV7-2 combines with J gene TRBJ1-2; D is possibly TRBD1 (6 bases). Germline V lookup: CDR1 SGHTA, CDR2 FQGNSA. V dropped 11 bases and J dropped 5 bases, with 9 bases sitting between them. The CDR3 covers 10 residues. The CDR3: CAEDSYGYTF. The CDR3 DNA sequence: TGTGCCGAGGACAGTTATGGCTACACCTTC.

Regarding this clonotype: Being one base from a much bigger clone, this may be a read error. V is TRBV11-2 and J is TRBJ1-5, with 7 bases that match TRBD1. The CDR3 has 15 amino acids. Looked up from germline, CDR1 is SGHAT and CDR2 is FQNNGV. Trimming removed 7 bases from V and 4 bases from J; junction bases left unmatched: 10. The CDR3 region is CASNRRTGVNQPQHF. In DNA, the CDR3 is TGTGCCAGCAACCGGCGCACAGGGGTGAATCAGCCCCAGCATTTT.

In this sample, this clonotype turned up many times. The chain carries TRBV5-1 and TRBJ2-1; D is undetermined. Germline lookup yields CDR1 SGHRS and CDR2 YFSETQ. The CDR3 has 13 amino acids. The V gene lost 4 bases and the J gene lost 4 bases, with 9 bases spanning the gap. The chain's CDR3 is CASSPAQYNEQFF. The CDR3 coding sequence is TGCGCCAGCAGCCCGGCACAGTACAATGAGCAGTTCTTC.

The table lists this clonotype with a few counts. The DNA for the CDR3 is TGCAGTGCTAGGTTCCGGGCGGGTACCGGGGAGCTGTTTTTT. This gives the protein CSARFRAGTGELFF. The chain has TRBV20-1 and TRBJ2-2; D perhaps matches TRBD2 (5 bases). This CDR3 comprises 14 residues. CDR1 and CDR2 (germline): DFQATT, SNEGSKA (reference sequence). With 3 bases removed from V and 5 bases from J, the gap between germline ends came to 13 bases.

This clonotype was recorded many times. The chain recombines TRBV12-3 or TRBV12-4 with TRBJ2-2; weak D call: TRBD2 (5 bases). The V end was cut by 5 bases, the J end by 6 bases, with 13 bases between. This CDR3 has 14 amino acids. The CDR3 loop is CASSRTEAPGELFF. Written as DNA, the CDR3 is TGTGCCAGCAGTCGGACGGAGGCCCCCGGGGAGCTGTTTTTT.

In this sample, this clonotype turned up a few times. This rearrangement joins TRBV20-1 to TRBJ1-4; D is perhaps TRBD1 (6 bases). The CDR3 extends over 14 amino acids. Germline V gives CDR1 DFQATT, CDR2 SNEGSKA (reference sequence). The germline V and J ends were trimmed by 8 bases and 6 bases, with 19 bases remaining between them. The CDR3 DNA follows: TGCAGTCCTTTAGACAGGTCGGGGGATGAAAAACTGTTTTTT. Its translation: CSPLDRSGDEKLFF.

The chain is built from TRBV7-9 and TRBJ1-1; D perhaps matches TRBD1 (5 bases). CDR3 length: 14 amino acids. V lost 0 bases, J lost 3 bases, and 8 bases lay in between. In germline, CDR1 is SEHNR, CDR2 FQNEAQ (reference sequence). The CDR3 loop is CASSLAAGYTEAFF. CDR3 sequence (DNA): TGTGCCAGCAGCTTAGCGGCAGGGTACACTGAAGCTTTCTTT.